The 6 T cell receptor beta chains presented below share a single source sample, sequenced in a study of control samples from healthy donors and cancer patients. Here immunoSEQ multiplex PCR was the method, and the copy in TCRdb shows in-frame clones only, minus some. The sample yields 120,000 or so clones, about 93% seen once. Material: blood. These receptors were taken from a man younger than 30 in good health.

This sequence joins TRBV2 and TRBJ1-1, with D uncertain. CDR1 and CDR2 (germline): SNHLY, FYNNEI. CDR3 size: 12 residues. Trimming removed 2 bases at V and 6 bases at J, with 7 bases between. The CDR3 region is CASSERRAEAFF. CDR3 DNA: TGTGCCAGCAGTGAAAGAAGGGCTGAAGCTTTCTTT.

The V and J genes are TRBV11-3 and TRBJ2-3; D not resolved. The CDR3 spans 15 residues. Germline V gene lookup returns CDR1 SGHNT and CDR2 YENEEA. Between the trimmed V and J ends, which lost 2 bases and 1 base, there was a span of 10 bases. The CDR3, as DNA: TGTGCCAGCAGCTTAAGATTTCTTGGCACAGATACGCAGTATTTT. Translation gives CASSLRFLGTDTQYF.

The chain joins TRBV6-5 to TRBJ1-5; possible D gene TRBD1, 5 bases. V was shortened by 5 bases and J by 3 bases, with 8 bases between the two germline ends. The CDR3 extends over 13 amino acids. Germline-derived CDR1 and CDR2 are MNHEY and SVGAGI. In DNA, the CDR3 is TGTGCCAGCAGTACAGGATACAATCAGCCCCAGCATTTT. This translates into CASSTGYNQPQHF.

This chain connects TRBV6-5 to TRBJ1-5; tentatively, D is TRBD1 (6 bases). The CDR3 spans 14 residues. Per the germline V gene, CDR1 is MNHEY and CDR2 is SVGAGI. The germline V and J ends were trimmed by 0 bases and 7 bases, with 10 bases remaining between them. CDR3 amino acids: CASSYSSGEQPQHF. The CDR3 DNA is TGTGCCAGCAGTTACTCGTCAGGGGAGCAGCCCCAGCATTTT.

This chain joins TRBV19 and TRBJ1-5; 7 bases match TRBD1. The CDR3 spans 14 residues. The V gene end was trimmed by 5 bases and the J gene end by 4 bases; junction bases not matched to a gene: 5. CDR1 and CDR2 from the germline V gene are LNHDA and SQIVND (reference sequence). The DNA of the CDR3 is TGTGCCAGTAGTTTGGGACAGCTAAATCAGCCCCAGCATTTT. The encoded protein is CASSLGQLNQPQHF.

The V and J genes are TRBV27 and TRBJ1-4, with no clear D. This CDR3 is built from 12 residues. Germline V gene lookup returns CDR1 MNHEY and CDR2 SMNVEV (reference sequence). With 6 bases removed from V and 6 bases from J, the gap between germline ends came to 8 bases. CDR3 protein: CASRTGYEKLFF. In nucleotides, the CDR3 is TGTGCCAGCAGGACGGGGTATGAAAAACTGTTTTTT.